The clone carrying this TCR beta chain occurred a few times. Its antigen is currently unknown. This entry belongs to a study of memory CD4+ T cells and cytomegalovirus serostatus. Single viable CD3+CD4+CD8-CD45RO+ cells were sorted as the memory CD4+ T cells. Serostatus was set by detecting CMV pp150, pp28, p38, p52 IgG. Total CD4+ T cells were enriched by CD4 positive selection. The CDR3 runs to 14 residues. The V gene's germline CDR1 is SNHLY and CDR2 FYNNEI. Trimming removed 6 bases from V and 7 bases from J; junction bases left unmatched: 8. Study-level points and caveats: Repertoires predicted CMV serostatus with median bootstrapped AUC of about 0.96. Each of approximately 63 CMV-associated TCRbeta sequences occurred in one to five individuals.

The table came from immunoSEQ multiplex PCR; TCRdb's copy has only in-frame clones and leaves some out. The repertoire consists of tens of thousands of clones, with over 60% occurring once and the leading ten covering roughly 1.1%. Sequencing was carried out using memory CD4+ T cells from blood. V gene TRBV2 combines with J gene TRBJ2-7; 11 nucleotides agree with TRBD2. This clonotype was sampled from an adult in good health and CMV-seronegative. CDR3 bases: TGTGCCAGCAGGGTAGCGGGAGGGCCTCAAGAGCAGTACTTC. Its translation: CASRVAGGPQEQYF.